This TCR beta chain was identified in a study of human CD8 memory T cell subsets. Scientists made TCR beta libraries using UMI-labeled 5' RACE. After re-calling the 5' RACE reads, TCRdb lists one entry per CDR3 protein, DNA absent. The ten top clones account for roughly 9%, within a sample of roughly 9,300 distinct CDR3 sequences. From germline, CDR1 is ENHRY and CDR2 SYGVKD. CDR3 length equals 15 residues. General study points: There were indications from Chao1 estimates that stem-like memory T cells were more diverse than precursor exhausted T cells. Whereas effector memory cells differed, stem-like memory and precursor exhausted T cells had comparably high diversity.

This clonotype shows up as large by frequency. Its antigen remains unidentified. This TCR was sampled from a human donor in good health. The sequenced sample consisted of CD8+ stem-like memory T cells (TSCM and TCM) sorted from PBMCs. Subset defined: stem-like memory CD8 T cells (TSTEM), CCR7+ PD-1- TIGIT-. The chain joins TRBV10-3 to TRBJ2-1. The CDR3 spells CAISESTGFGDEQFF.